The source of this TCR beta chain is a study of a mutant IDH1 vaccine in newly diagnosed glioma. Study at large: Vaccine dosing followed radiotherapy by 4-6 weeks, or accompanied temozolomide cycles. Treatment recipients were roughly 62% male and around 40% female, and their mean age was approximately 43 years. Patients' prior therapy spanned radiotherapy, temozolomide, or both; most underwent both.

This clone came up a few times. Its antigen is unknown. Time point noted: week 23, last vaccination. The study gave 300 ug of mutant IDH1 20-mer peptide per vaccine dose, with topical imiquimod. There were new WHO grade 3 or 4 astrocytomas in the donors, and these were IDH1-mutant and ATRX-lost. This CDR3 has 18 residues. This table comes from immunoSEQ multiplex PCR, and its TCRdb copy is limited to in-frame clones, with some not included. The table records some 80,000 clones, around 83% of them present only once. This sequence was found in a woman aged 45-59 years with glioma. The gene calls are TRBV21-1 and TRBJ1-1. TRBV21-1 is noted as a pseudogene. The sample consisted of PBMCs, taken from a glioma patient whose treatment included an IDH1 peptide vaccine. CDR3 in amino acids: CASSPKGGTVPMNTEAFF. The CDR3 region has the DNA TGTGCCAGCAGCCCCAAGGGGGGGACTGTCCCTATGAACACTGAAGCTTTCTTT.